Reported below is one TCR beta chain. Antigen specificity is unknown. This sample is drawn from a study of regulatory and conventional T cells in RAG deficiency. Per germline, CDR1 LNHDA and CDR2 SQIVND (reference sequence). V shed 4 bases, J shed 8 bases, and the junction held 8 bases outside the gene matches. The CDR3 runs to 14 residues. Profiling relied on immunoSEQ multiplex PCR, and the TCRdb table lists in-frame clones only, not all of them. In the table there are 30,000 to 40,000 clones, approximately 91% of which are singletons. Study-wide results and limits: Shorter CDR3s in all patient subsets; >85% Treg-Tconv overlap in Omenn. Shannon entropy was markedly lower and Simpson indices higher in RAG-deficient patients than control T-cell subsets. These Omenn syndrome Treg sorts may hold peripherally activated cells instead. Compared with controls, unique Treg TCR beta sequences dropped approximately 100-fold in Omenn syndrome and CID/AS.

These same records also appear under a second study, on regulatory T cells. From that study: The PCR used 52 TRBV and 13 TRBJ primers.

This sequence was found in a human donor in good health. The rearrangement joins TRBV19 to TRBJ1-2; 9 bases fit TRBD1. The sample consisted of CD8+ T cells sorted from blood. The chain's CDR3 is CASSTTGTGLGYTF. DNA of the CDR3: TGTGCCAGTAGTACCACCGGGACAGGGTTAGGCTACACCTTC.